Sequencing of this TCR beta chain was carried out in a study of beta chain features in type 1 diabetes. Study context: Age, gender and cell yields were alike across patients and healthy donors.

Study results and limitations: Moderate but significant shortening of TCRB CDR3s was recorded in all four CD4+ subsets from Type 1 diabetes patients. For patients, the naive, central memory and Treg TCRB repertoires appeared more alike than for healthy donors.

Expressed TCRB transcripts were sequenced, since all the RNA that had been isolated was reverse transcribed. The method was immunoSEQ multiplex PCR; TCRdb's version includes in-frame clones alone and lacks a portion of them. This sample has some 150,000 clones, with around 13% found just once. This clone was detected only a few times. What it binds is not known. The same CDR3 is also encoded by other DNA sequences in this sample. Populations isolated by sorting all had purity greater than 95%. The clonotype was recovered from a man between 18 and 35 years old with type 1 diabetes. The sequencing input was central memory CD4+ T cells from blood.

The CDR3 DNA is TGTGCCAGCAGCGTTGGCCCGGGGGAGACCCAGTACTTC. This codes for CASSVGPGETQYF. The V and J genes are TRBV9 and TRBJ2-5; D perhaps matches TRBD2 (5 bases). The V end lost 2 bases, the J end lost 5 bases, and 10 bases lay between the germline ends. The CDR3 is 13 residues long. Germline V gives CDR1 SGDLS, CDR2 YYNGEE. The variable domain in full, completed from reference TRBV9 and TRBJ2-5, reads DSGVTQTPKHLITATGQRVTLRCSPRSGDLSVYWYQQSLDQGLQFLIQYYNGEERAKGNILERFSAQQFPDLHSELNLSSLELGDSALYFCASSVGPGETQYFGPGTRLLVL.